This T cell receptor beta chain was found in a study of T cell changes during pregnancy in multiple sclerosis. Clones were read by immunoSEQ multiplex PCR, and TCRdb kept only the in-frame ones, dropping some. Of 30,000 to 35,000 clones listed, roughly 90% were seen once; the top ten hold around 4.1%. The CDR3 totals 16 residues. The germline V and J ends were trimmed by 4 bases and 7 bases, with 20 bases remaining between them. Per germline, CDR1 SGDLS and CDR2 YYNGEE. The chain has TRBV9 and TRBJ1-4, with D perhaps TRBD1 (6 bases). The TCR was taken from a female donor with multiple sclerosis, enrolled in a pregnancy study. The source material was CD8+ T cells from peripheral blood mononuclear cells, sampled after pregnancy. Here the CDR3 reads CASSQPGGALGEKLFF. The DNA of the CDR3 is TGTGCCAGCAGCCAGCCGGGGGGCGCCCTGGGTGAAAAACTGTTTTTT. Together with reference TRBV9 and TRBJ1-4, the CDR3 gives the full variable domain: DSGVTQTPKHLITATGQRVTLRCSPRSGDLSVYWYQQSLDQGLQFLIQYYNGEERAKGNILERFSAQQFPDLHSELNLSSLELGDSALYFCASSQPGGALGEKLFFGSGTQLSVL.